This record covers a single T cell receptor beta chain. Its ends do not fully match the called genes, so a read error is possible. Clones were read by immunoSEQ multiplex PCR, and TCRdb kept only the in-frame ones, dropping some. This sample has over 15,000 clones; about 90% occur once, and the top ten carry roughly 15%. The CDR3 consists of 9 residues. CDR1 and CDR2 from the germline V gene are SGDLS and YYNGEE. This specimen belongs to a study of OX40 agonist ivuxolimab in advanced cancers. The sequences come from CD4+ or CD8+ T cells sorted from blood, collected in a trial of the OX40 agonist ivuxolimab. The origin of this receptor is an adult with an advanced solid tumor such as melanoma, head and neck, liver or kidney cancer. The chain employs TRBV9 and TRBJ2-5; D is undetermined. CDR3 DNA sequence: TGTGCCAACAGCCGGACCCAGTACTTC. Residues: CANSRTQYF.